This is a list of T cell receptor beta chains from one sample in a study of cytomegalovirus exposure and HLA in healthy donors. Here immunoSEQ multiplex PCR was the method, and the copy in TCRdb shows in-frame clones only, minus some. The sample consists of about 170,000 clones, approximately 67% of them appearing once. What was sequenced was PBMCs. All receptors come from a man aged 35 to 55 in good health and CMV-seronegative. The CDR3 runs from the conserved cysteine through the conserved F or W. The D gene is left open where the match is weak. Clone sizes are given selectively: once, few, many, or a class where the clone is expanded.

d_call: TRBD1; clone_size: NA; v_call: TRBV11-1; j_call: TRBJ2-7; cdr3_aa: CASSLGRLLPTGQVHEQYF; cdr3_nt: TGTGCCAGCAGCTTAGGTCGTCTCCTTCCGACAGGGCAAGTCCACGAGCAGTACTTC
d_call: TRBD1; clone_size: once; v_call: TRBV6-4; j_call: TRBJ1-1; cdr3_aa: CASKQNSGTGVPFF; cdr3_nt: TGTGCCAGCAAACAAAACTCCGGGACAGGGGTACCTTTCTTT
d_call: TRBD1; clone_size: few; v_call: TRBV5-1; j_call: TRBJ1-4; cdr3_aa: CASSPVTGNNEKLFF; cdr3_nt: TGCGCCAGCAGCCCGGTGACAGGGAATAACGAAAAACTGTTTTTT
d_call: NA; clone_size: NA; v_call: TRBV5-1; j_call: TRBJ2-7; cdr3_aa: CASSLAPGYEQYF; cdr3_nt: TGCGCCAGCAGCTTGGCGCCGGGCTACGAGCAGTACTTC
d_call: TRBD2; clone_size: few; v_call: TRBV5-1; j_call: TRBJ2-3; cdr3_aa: CASSLLAGSGGTDTQYF; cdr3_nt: TGCGCCAGCAGCTTGTTGGCGGGCAGCGGGGGCACAGATACGCAGTATTTT
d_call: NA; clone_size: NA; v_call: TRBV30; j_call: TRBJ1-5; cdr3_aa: CAWSVAGDQPQHF; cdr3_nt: TGTGCCTGGAGTGTAGCAGGGGACCAGCCCCAGCATTTT
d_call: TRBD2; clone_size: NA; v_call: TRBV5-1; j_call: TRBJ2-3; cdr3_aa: CASSIDRSGGGDTQYF; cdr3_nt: TGCGCCAGCAGCATTGACCGGAGCGGGGGTGGGGATACGCAGTATTTT
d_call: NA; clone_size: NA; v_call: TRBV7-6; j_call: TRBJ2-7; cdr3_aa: CASSLGVGGEQYF; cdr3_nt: TGTGCCAGCAGCTTGGGAGTCGGGGGAGAGCAGTACTTC
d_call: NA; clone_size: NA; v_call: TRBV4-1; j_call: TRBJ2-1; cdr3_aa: CASSLTLGSSYNEQFF; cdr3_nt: TGCGCCAGCAGCCTTACCCTAGGTAGCTCCTACAATGAGCAGTTCTTC
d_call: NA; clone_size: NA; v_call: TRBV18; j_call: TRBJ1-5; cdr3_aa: CASSLGGHSNQPQHF; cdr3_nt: TGTGCCAGCTCACTGGGAGGGCATAGCAATCAGCCCCAGCATTTT
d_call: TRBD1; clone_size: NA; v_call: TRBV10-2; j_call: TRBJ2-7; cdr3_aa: CASLDRGSYEQYF; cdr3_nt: TGCGCCAGCCTAGACAGGGGCTCCTACGAGCAGTACTTC
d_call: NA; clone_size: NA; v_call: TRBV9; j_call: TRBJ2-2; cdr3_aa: CASSAHARRANTGELFF; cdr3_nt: TGTGCCAGCAGCGCCCACGCCCGCAGGGCGAACACCGGGGAGCTGTTTTTT